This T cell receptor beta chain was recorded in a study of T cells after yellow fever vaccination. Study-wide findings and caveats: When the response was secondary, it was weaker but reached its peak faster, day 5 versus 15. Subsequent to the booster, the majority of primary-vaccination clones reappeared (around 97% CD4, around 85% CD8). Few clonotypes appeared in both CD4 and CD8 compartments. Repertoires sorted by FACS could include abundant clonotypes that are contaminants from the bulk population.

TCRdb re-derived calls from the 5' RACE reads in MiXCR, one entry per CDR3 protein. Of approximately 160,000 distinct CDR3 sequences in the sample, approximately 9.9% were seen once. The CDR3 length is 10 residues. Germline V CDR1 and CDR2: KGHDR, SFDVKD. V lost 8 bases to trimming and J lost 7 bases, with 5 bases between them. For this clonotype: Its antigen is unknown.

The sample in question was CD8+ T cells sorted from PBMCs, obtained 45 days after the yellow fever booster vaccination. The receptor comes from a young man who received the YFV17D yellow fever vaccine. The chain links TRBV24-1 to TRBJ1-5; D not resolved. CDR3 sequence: CATILQPQHF. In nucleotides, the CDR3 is TGTGCCACCATATTGCAGCCCCAGCATTTT.